This T cell receptor beta chain was captured by sequencing in a study of T cell responses to AZD1222 COVID-19 vaccine. CDR1 and CDR2 from the germline V gene are LNHDA and SQIVND (reference sequence). The CDR3 is 16 residues long. The V end was cut by 7 bases, the J end by 6 bases, with 22 bases between. Sequencing was performed with immunoSEQ multiplex PCR; in TCRdb, only in-frame clones are kept and a portion is missing. Here the sample spans fewer than 120,000 clones, about 88% being singletons. The TCR sequence derives from an adult in good health. This chain joins TRBV19 and TRBJ2-1; the D gene is possibly TRBD1 (6 bases). Sequencing used peripheral blood, obtained on day 0 of AZD1222 vaccination. In DNA, the CDR3 is TGTGCCAGTAAGATGGCGAGCAGGGGAAGAGGCAATGAGCAGTTCTTC. Encoded protein: CASKMASRGRGNEQFF.